This T cell receptor beta chain was sequenced in a study of follicular helper T cells after annual influenza vaccination. The V gene's germline CDR1 is KGHSH and CDR2 LQKENI. This CDR3 has 14 amino acids. V trimming: 6 bases; J trimming: 2 bases; junction bases outside the gene matches: 5. The time point was: 2013-2014 season, 7 days after vaccination. Generated by immunoSEQ multiplex PCR, the TCRdb table keeps only in-frame clones and is missing some. The sample contains about 9,900 clones, 65% to 85% of which appear only once. The chain links TRBV18 to TRBJ2-5, with 8 bases that match TRBD2. This receptor was taken from an adult who received the influenza vaccine. Sequencing used CXCR5- memory CD4+ T cells sorted from blood, obtained 7 days after influenza vaccination. CDR3 coding DNA: TGTGCCAGCTCCCGGGGGGGCCAACAAGAGACCCAGTACTTC. This gives the protein CASSRGGQQETQYF.